This T cell receptor (beta chain) was captured in a study of shared clonotypes between healthy human individuals. Study results and limitations: Researchers found naive subsets generally carried larger estimated richness than memory subsets.

On this clone itself: Its antigen is not known. This specimen includes other DNA sequences encoding the same CDR3.

Here immunoSEQ multiplex PCR was the method, and the copy in TCRdb shows in-frame clones only, minus some. This table holds roughly 1 million clones, 65% to 80% found once. The germline CDR1 and CDR2 sequences are SGHRS and YFSETQ. V was shortened by 0 bases and J by 5 bases, with 11 bases between the two germline ends. CDR3 length equals 15 residues. Healthy HIV-negative adults with no recent acute infections or vaccinations were recruited as donors. This clonotype originated in a man younger than 35 in good health. Specimen: memory CD4+ T cells sorted from blood. As to subset: CD45RA-negative fraction. The chain couples TRBV5-1 to TRBJ2-2; TRBD1 might be the D (6 bases). CDR3 DNA: TGCGCCAGCAGCTTGGACAGGGTCGGGACCGGGGAGCTGTTTTTT. Its protein is CASSLDRVGTGELFF. Supplemented by reference TRBV5-1 and TRBJ2-2, the full variable domain reads KAGVTQTPRYLIKTRGQQVTLSCSPISGHRSVSWYQQTPGQGLQFLFEYFSETQRNKGNFPGRFSGRQFSNSRSEMNVSTLELGDSALYLCASSLDRVGTGELFFGEGSRLTVL.